This is a list of T cell receptor beta chains from one sample in a study of shared clonotypes between healthy human individuals. The repertoire was sequenced with immunoSEQ multiplex PCR; TCRdb's copy has only in-frame clones and lacks some. The data contain roughly 2.4 million clones, almost 96% of them seen just once; the ten biggest clones take up 0.1% to 0.15%. The specimen was naive CD4+ T cells sorted from blood. Receptors originate from a man between 18 and 29 years old in good health. CDR3s include the opening cysteine and the closing phenylalanine or tryptophan. Each record gives: J gene, V gene, D gene, clone size, CDR3 length, CDR3 protein, CDR3 DNA. The D gene is left open where the match is weak. Some rows mark clone size as missing; the rest say once, few, many or name a class of expanded clone.

J: TRBJ1-1
V: TRBV6-6
D: -
size: -
length: 15
CDR3: CASSPREGEGTEAFF
DNA: TGTGCCAGCAGTCCCCGAGAGGGGGAAGGCACTGAAGCTTTCTTT

J: TRBJ1-5
V: TRBV28
D: TRBD1
size: -
length: 16
CDR3: CASSPTRDRGNQPQHF
DNA: TGTGCCAGCAGTCCTACCCGGGACAGGGGCAATCAGCCCCAGCATTTT

J: TRBJ2-5
V: TRBV30
D: TRBD1
size: -
length: 15
CDR3: CAWSVITGVAETQYF
DNA: TGTGCCTGGAGTGTAATCACAGGGGTAGCGGAGACCCAGTACTTC

J: TRBJ2-7
V: TRBV5-1
D: TRBD1
size: -
length: 15
CDR3: CASSLAGQGVSEQYF
DNA: TGCGCCAGCAGCTTGGCCGGGCAGGGGGTAAGCGAGCAGTACTTC

J: TRBJ2-7
V: TRBV10-2
D: TRBD2
size: -
length: 17
CDR3: CASSESAGVAGAYEQYF
DNA: TGCGCCAGCAGTGAGTCAGCAGGGGTAGCGGGAGCCTACGAGCAGTACTTC

J: TRBJ1-2
V: TRBV11-1
D: TRBD1
size: -
length: 15
CDR3: CASSSPPQGNYGYTF
DNA: TGTGCCAGCAGCTCCCCACCACAGGGGAACTATGGCTACACCTTC

J: TRBJ1-2
V: TRBV6-6
D: -
size: few
length: 13
CDR3: CASSPGENYGYTF
DNA: TGTGCCAGCAGCCCGGGAGAGAACTATGGCTACACCTTC

J: TRBJ2-1
V: TRBV2
D: -
size: -
length: 17
CDR3: CASSEALLGTRGNEQFF
DNA: TGTGCCAGCAGTGAAGCGCTTCTGGGTACCAGGGGCAATGAGCAGTTCTTC

J: TRBJ1-6
V: TRBV28
D: -
size: -
length: 14
CDR3: CASSPSSGFSPLHF
DNA: TGTGCCAGCAGTCCATCTTCAGGGTTTTCACCCCTCCACTTT

J: TRBJ1-6
V: TRBV10-3
D: -
size: -
length: 16
CDR3: CAISEARGSYNSPLHF
DNA: TGTGCCATCAGTGAAGCCAGGGGCTCCTATAATTCACCCCTCCACTTT

J: TRBJ1-1
V: TRBV4-2
D: TRBD1
size: -
length: 16
CDR3: CASSQGRQGPNTEAFF
DNA: TGTGCCAGCAGCCAAGGTCGACAGGGACCGAACACTGAAGCTTTCTTT

J: TRBJ1-3
V: TRBV5-1
D: -
size: -
length: 15
CDR3: CASSPTAGYGNTIYF
DNA: TGCGCCAGCAGCCCTACTGCGGGATATGGAAACACCATATATTTT

J: TRBJ2-1
V: TRBV5-1
D: TRBD2
size: -
length: 15
CDR3: CASSRTSGSSNEQFF
DNA: TGCGCCAGCAGCCGGACTAGCGGGAGTTCCAATGAGCAGTTCTTC

J: TRBJ2-3
V: TRBV9
D: TRBD2
size: -
length: 16
CDR3: CASSVVQLAGTDTQYF
DNA: TGTGCCAGCAGCGTAGTCCAACTAGCGGGAACAGATACGCAGTATTTT

J: TRBJ2-7
V: TRBV7-2
D: TRBD2
size: -
length: 14
CDR3: CASSSGLGAYEQYF
DNA: TGTGCCAGCAGCTCCGGACTAGGGGCCTACGAGCAGTACTTC

J: TRBJ1-1
V: TRBV18
D: -
size: -
length: 17
CDR3: CASSPKIVREMNTEAFF
DNA: TGTGCCAGCTCACCAAAAATTGTCCGCGAGATGAACACTGAAGCTTTCTTT

J: TRBJ2-2
V: TRBV11-2
D: -
size: -
length: 15
CDR3: CASSSRTANTGELFF
DNA: TGTGCCAGCAGCTCCAGGACAGCGAACACCGGGGAGCTGTTTTTT

J: TRBJ2-4
V: TRBV7-2
D: TRBD1
size: -
length: 16
CDR3: CASSSQGRMTKNIQYF
DNA: TGTGCCAGCAGCTCACAGGGGCGAATGACCAAAAACATTCAGTACTTC

J: TRBJ1-6
V: TRBV10-1
D: -
size: -
length: 14
CDR3: CASTSPHRVSPLHF
DNA: TGCGCCAGCACCTCCCCCCACAGGGTCTCACCCCTCCACTTT

J: TRBJ1-1
V: TRBV6-5
D: -
size: -
length: 11
CDR3: CASSSNTEAFF
DNA: TGTGCCAGCAGTTCGAACACTGAAGCTTTCTTT

J: TRBJ1-5
V: TRBV9
D: -
size: -
length: 15
CDR3: CASSPQGRVGQPQHF
DNA: TGTGCCAGCAGCCCCCAAGGACGCGTTGGCCAGCCCCAGCATTTT

J: TRBJ2-1
V: TRBV25-1
D: -
size: -
length: 11
CDR3: CASMRGTLQFF
DNA: TGTGCCAGCATGAGGGGGACCTTACAGTTCTTC

J: TRBJ1-3
V: TRBV28
D: -
size: -
length: 15
CDR3: CASSYRRGAGNTIYF
DNA: TGTGCCAGCAGTTATAGGCGGGGCGCTGGAAACACCATATATTTT

J: TRBJ2-7
V: TRBV7-2
D: -
size: -
length: 15
CDR3: CASSLVWTDSYEQYF
DNA: TGTGCCAGCAGCTTAGTCTGGACTGACTCCTACGAGCAGTACTTC

J: TRBJ2-7
V: TRBV28
D: -
size: -
length: 14
CDR3: CASSPPSGRDEQYF
DNA: TGTGCCAGCAGCCCACCTTCGGGGCGGGACGAGCAGTACTTC

J: TRBJ2-7
V: TRBV6-5
D: -
size: -
length: 15
CDR3: CASSSLPYGAYEQYF
DNA: TGTGCCAGCAGTTCCCTCCCCTACGGGGCCTACGAGCAGTACTTC

J: TRBJ2-6
V: TRBV5-1
D: -
size: once
length: 16
CDR3: CASSLDGVSGANVLTF
DNA: TGCGCCAGCAGCTTGGACGGGGTATCTGGGGCCAACGTCCTGACTTTC

J: TRBJ2-7
V: TRBV28
D: -
size: -
length: 14
CDR3: CASSPGTPIALQYF
DNA: TGTGCCAGCAGTCCCGGGACGCCTATAGCCCTGCAGTACTTC